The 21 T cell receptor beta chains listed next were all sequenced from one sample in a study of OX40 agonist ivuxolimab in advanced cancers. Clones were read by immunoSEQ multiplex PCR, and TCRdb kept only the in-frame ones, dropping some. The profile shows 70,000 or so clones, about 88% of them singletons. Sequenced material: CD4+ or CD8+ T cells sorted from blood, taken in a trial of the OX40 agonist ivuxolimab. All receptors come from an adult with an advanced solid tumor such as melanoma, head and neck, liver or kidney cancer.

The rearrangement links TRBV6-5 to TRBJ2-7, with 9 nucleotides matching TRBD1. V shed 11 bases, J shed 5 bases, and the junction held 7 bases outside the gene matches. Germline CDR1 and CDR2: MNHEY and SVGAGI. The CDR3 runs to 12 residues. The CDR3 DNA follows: TGTGCCGGAGGACAGGGGCGGGACGAGCAGTACTTC. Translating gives CAGGQGRDEQYF.

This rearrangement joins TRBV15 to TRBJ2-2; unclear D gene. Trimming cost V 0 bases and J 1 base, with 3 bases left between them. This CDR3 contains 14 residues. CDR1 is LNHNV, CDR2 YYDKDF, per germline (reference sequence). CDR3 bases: TGTGCCACCAGCAGAGAATGGAACACCGGGGAGCTGTTTTTT. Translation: CATSREWNTGELFF.

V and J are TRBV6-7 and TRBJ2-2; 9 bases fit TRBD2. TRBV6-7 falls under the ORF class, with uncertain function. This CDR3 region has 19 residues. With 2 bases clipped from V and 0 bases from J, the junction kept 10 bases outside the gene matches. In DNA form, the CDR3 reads TGTGCCAGCAGTTACGAGGGGGGCGGGAGGGCCCCGAACACCGGGGAGCTGTTTTTT. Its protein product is CASSYEGGGRAPNTGELFF.

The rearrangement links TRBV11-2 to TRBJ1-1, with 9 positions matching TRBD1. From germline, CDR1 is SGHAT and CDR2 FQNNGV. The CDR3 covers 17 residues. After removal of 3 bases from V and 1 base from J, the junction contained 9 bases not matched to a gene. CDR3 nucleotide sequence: TGTGCCAGCAGCTTTCTAACAGGGGGCTGGGGGAACACTGAAGCTTTCTTT. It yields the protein CASSFLTGGWGNTEAFF.

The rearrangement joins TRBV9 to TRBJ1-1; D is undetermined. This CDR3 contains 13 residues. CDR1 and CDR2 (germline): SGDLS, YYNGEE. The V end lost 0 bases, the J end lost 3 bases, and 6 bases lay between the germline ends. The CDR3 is CASSVAGYTEAFF. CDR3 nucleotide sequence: TGTGCCAGCAGCGTAGCCGGTTACACTGAAGCTTTCTTT.

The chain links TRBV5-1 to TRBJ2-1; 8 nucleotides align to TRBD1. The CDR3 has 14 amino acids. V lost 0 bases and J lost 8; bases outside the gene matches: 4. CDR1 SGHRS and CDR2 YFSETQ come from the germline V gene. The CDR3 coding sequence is TGCGCCAGCAGCTTGGGAGGACAGGGATATGAGCAGTTCTTC. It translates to CASSLGGQGYEQFF.

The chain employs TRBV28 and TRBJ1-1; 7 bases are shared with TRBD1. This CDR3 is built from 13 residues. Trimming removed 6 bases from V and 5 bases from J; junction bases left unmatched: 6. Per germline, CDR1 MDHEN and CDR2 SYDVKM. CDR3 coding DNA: TGTGCCAGCAGATTCGACAGGGATACTGAAGCTTTCTTT. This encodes CASRFDRDTEAFF.

The CDR3 nucleotides read TGTGCCAGCAGTTACGGCGGGAGTCCCTACGAGCAGTACTTC. This gives the protein CASSYGGSPYEQYF. This rearrangement joins TRBV6-5 to TRBJ2-7; 7 positions match TRBD2. The CDR3 covers 14 residues. Looked up from germline, CDR1 is MNHEY and CDR2 is SVGAGI. The J segment lost 2 bases and the V segment lost 2 bases, leaving 3 bases of the junction unmatched.

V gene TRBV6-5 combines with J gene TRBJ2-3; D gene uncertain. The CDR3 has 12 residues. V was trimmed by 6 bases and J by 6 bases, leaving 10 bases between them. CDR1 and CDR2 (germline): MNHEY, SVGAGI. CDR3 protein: CASRASGDTQYF. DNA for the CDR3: TGTGCCAGCAGGGCTAGTGGTGATACGCAGTATTTT.

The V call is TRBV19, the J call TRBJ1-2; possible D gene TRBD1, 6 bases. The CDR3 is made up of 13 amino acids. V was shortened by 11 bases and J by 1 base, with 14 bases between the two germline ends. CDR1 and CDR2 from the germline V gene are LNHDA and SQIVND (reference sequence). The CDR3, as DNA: TGTGCCGCCAGACAGGACGGTAACTATGGCTACACCTTC. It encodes CAARQDGNYGYTF.

CDR3 sequence (DNA): TGCGCCAGCAGCCAAGGGGCAGGCATGACTAACTATGGCTACACCTTC. As protein: CASSQGAGMTNYGYTF. The rearrangement uses TRBV5-1 and TRBJ1-2, with TRBD1 as a possible D gene (5 bases). Looked up from germline, CDR1 is SGHRS and CDR2 is YFSETQ. The CDR3 contains 16 residues. With 4 bases removed from V and 0 bases from J, the gap between germline ends came to 16 bases.

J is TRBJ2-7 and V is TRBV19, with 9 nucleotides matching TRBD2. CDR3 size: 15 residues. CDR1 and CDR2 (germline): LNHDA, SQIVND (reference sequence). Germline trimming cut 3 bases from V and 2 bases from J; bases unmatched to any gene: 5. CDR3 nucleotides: TGTGCCAGTAGTATGGTGTCTAGCGGGACCTACGAGCAGTACTTC. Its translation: CASSMVSSGTYEQYF.

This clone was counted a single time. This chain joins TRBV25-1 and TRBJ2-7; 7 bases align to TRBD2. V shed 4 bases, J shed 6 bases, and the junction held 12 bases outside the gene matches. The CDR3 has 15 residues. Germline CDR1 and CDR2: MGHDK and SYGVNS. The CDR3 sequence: CASSGFPAGVSEQYF. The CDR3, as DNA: TGTGCCAGCAGTGGGTTCCCGGCGGGAGTTTCCGAGCAGTACTTC.

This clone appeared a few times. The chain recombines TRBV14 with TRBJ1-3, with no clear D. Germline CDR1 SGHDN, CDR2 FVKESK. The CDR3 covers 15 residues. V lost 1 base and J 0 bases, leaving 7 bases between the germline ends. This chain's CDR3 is CASSQVRTSGNTIYF. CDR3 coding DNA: TGTGCCAGCAGCCAAGTCAGGACCTCTGGAAACACCATATATTTT.

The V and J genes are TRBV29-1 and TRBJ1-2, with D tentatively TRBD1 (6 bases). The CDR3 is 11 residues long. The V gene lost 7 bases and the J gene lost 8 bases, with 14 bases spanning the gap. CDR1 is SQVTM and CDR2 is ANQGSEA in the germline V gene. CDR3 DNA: TGCAGCGCCGAGGGGGTAGGAGGCTACACCTTC. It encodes CSAEGVGGYTF. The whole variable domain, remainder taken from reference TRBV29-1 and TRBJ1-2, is SAVISQKPSRDICQRGTSLTIQCQVDSQVTMMFWYRQQPGQSLTLIATANQGSEATYESGFVIDKFPISRPNLTFSTLTVSNMSPEDSSIYLCSAEGVGGYTFGSGTRLTVV.

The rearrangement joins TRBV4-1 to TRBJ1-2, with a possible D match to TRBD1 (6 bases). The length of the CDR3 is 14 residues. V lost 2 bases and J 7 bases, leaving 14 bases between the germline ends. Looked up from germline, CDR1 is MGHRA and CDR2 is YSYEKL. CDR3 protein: CASSQTAQGSGYTF. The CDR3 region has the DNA TGCGCCAGCAGCCAAACCGCCCAGGGGAGTGGCTACACCTTC.

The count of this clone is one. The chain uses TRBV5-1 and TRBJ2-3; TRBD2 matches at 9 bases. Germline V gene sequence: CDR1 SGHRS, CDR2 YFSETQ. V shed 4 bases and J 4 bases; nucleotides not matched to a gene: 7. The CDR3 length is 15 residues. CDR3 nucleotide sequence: TGCGCCAGCAGCCTGGGACTAGCCGGGGCAGATACGCAGTATTTT. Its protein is CASSLGLAGADTQYF.

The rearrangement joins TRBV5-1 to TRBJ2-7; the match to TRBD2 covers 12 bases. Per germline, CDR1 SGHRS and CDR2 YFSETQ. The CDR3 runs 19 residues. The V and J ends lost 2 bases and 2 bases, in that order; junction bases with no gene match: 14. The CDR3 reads CASSFDESGLAGTTYEQYF. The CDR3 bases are TGCGCCAGCAGCTTCGACGAATCGGGACTAGCGGGCACTACCTACGAGCAGTACTTC.

The CDR3: CASSTGRGGWYNEQFF. The CDR3 bases are TGTGCCAGTAGTACCGGGAGGGGGGGTTGGTACAATGAGCAGTTCTTC. The rearrangement joins TRBV19 to TRBJ2-1; 8 nucleotides agree with TRBD2. From germline, CDR1 is LNHDA and CDR2 SQIVND (reference sequence). Trimming took 4 bases from V and 4 from J; bases not matched to a gene: 9. This CDR3 is built from 16 residues.

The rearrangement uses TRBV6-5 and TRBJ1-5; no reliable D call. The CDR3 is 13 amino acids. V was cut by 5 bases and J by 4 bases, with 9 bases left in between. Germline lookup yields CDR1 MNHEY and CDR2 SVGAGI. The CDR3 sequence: CASSRTDNQPQHF. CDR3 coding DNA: TGTGCCAGCAGTCGGACGGATAATCAGCCCCAGCATTTT.

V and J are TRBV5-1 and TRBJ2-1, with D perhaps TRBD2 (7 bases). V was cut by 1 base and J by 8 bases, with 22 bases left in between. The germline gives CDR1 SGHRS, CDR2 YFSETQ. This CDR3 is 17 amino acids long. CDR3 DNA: TGCGCCAGCAGCTTGCGGGCGGGGGCGCAGGGTAGGGATGAGCAGTTCTTC. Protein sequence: CASSLRAGAQGRDEQFF.